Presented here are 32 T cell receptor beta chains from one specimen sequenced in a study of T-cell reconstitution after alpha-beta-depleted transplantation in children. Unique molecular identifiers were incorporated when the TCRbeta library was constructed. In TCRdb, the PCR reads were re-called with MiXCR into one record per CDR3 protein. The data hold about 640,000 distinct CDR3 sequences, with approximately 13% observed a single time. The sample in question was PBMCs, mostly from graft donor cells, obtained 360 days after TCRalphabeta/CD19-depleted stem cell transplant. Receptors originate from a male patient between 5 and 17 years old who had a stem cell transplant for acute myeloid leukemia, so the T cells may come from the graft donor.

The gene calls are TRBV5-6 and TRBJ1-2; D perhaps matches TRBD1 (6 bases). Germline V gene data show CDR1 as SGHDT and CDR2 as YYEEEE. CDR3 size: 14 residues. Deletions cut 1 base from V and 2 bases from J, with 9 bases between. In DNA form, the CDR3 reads TGTGCCAGCAGCTTGATCGGACAGAACTATGGCTACACCTTC. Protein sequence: CASSLIGQNYGYTF.

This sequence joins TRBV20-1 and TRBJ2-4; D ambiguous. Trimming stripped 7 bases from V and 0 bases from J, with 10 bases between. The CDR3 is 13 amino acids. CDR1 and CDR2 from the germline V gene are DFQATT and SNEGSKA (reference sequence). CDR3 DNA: TGCAGTGTACGAGTATTAGCCAAAAACATTCAGTACTTC. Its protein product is CSVRVLAKNIQYF.

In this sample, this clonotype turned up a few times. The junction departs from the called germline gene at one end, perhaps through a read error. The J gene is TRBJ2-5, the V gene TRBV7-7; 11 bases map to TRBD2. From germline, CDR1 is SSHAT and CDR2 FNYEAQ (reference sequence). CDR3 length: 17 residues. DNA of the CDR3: TGTGCTAGCAGCTTAGGGCTAGCGGGAGGCGGTCAAGAGACCCAGTACTTC. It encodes CASSLGLAGGGQETQYF.

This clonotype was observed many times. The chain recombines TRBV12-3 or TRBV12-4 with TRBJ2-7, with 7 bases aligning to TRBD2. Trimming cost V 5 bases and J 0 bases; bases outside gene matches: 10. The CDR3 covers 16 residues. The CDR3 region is CASSRDYPRISYEQYF. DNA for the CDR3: TGTGCCAGCAGTCGGGACTACCCACGAATCTCCTACGAGCAGTACTTC.

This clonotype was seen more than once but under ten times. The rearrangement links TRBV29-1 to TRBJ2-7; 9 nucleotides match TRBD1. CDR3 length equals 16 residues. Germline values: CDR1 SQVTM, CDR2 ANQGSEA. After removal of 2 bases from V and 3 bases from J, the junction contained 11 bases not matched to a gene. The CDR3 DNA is TGCAGCGTTGAAAGTACTCGGACAGGGGCCGGCTACGAGCAGTACTTC. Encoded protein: CSVESTRTGAGYEQYF.

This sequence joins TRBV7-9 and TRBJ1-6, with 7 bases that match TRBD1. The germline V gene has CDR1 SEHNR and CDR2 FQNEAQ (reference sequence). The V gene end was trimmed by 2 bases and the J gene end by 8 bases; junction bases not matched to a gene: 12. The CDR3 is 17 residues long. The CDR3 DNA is TGTGCCAGCAGCTTATGGTCCAGGGGGAAGACCCATTCACCCCTCCACTTT. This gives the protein CASSLWSRGKTHSPLHF.

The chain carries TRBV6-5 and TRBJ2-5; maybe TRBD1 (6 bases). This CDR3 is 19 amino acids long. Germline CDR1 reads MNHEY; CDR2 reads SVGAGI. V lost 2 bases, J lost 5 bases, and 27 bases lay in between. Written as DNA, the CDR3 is TGTGCCAGCAGTTACGACGCTTCGTCGATGGCAGGGGAAGAGGAGACCCAGTACTTC. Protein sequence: CASSYDASSMAGEEETQYF.

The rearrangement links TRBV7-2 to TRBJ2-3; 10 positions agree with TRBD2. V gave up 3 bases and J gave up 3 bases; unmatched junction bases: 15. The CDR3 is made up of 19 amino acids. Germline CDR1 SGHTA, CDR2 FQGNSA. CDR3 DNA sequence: TGTGCCAGCAGCTTTGCCCCTAGCGGGGGTGGAAAGGGGACAGATACGCAGTATTTT. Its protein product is CASSFAPSGGGKGTDTQYF.

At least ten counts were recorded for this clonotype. For the CDR3, the DNA is TGCAGCGTTGATTTTTTGGGTCTCCCGAAAGCTTTCTTT. This encodes CSVDFLGLPKAFF. The chain employs TRBV29-1 and TRBJ1-1; D call uncertain. The V gene's germline CDR1 is SQVTM and CDR2 ANQGSEA. The V end was cut by 3 bases, the J end by 9 bases, with 17 bases between. The CDR3 consists of 13 residues.

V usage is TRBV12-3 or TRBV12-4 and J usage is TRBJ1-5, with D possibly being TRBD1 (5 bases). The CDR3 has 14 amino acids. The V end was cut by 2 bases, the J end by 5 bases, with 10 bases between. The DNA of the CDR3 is TGTGCCAGCAGTTTATGGGGGTACGATCAGCCCCAGCATTTT. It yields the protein CASSLWGYDQPQHF.

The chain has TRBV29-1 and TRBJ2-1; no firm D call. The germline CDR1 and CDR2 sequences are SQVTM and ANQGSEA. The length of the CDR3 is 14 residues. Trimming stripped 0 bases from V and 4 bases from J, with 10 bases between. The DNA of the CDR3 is TGCAGCGTTGAAGATCTTCCGAATTACAATGAGCAGTTCTTC. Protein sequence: CSVEDLPNYNEQFF.

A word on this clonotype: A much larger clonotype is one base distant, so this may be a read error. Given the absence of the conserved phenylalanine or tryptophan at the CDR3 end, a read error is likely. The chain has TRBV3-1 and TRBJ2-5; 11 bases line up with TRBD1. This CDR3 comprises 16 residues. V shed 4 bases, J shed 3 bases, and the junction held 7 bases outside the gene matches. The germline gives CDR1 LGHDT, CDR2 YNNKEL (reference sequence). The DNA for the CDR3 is TGTGCCAGCAGCCCCTGGACAGGGGGCCTCGAAGAGACCCAGTACTAC. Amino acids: CASSPWTGGLEETQYY.

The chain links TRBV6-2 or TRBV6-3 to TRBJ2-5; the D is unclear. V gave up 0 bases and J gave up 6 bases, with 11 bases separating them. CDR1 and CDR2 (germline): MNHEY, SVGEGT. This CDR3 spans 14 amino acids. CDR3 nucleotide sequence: TGTGCCAGCAGTTACTCCCTCGAGGTCAAGACCCAGTACTTC. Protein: CASSYSLEVKTQYF.

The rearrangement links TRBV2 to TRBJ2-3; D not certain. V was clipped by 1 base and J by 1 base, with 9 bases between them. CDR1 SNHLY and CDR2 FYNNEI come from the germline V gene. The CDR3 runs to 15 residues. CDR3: CASSEDSFGTDTQYF. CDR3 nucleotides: TGTGCCAGCAGTGAAGACAGTTTTGGCACAGATACGCAGTATTTT.

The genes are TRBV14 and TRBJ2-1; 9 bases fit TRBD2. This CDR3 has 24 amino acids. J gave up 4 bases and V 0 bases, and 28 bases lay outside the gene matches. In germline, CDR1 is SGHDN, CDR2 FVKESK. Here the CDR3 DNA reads TGTGCCAGCAGCCAAGATTTCTGGGGGGCCCCCCGACTAGCGGCAAGTACCCTTTACAATGAGCAGTTCTTC. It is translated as CASSQDFWGAPRLAASTLYNEQFF.

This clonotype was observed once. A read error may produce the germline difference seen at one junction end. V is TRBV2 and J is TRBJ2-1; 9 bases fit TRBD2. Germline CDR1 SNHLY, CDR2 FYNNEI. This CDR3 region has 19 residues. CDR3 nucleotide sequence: TGTGCCATCAGTTTCGGGGCGGGAGGGCCAGATATCTCCTACAATGAGCAGTTCTTC. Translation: CAISFGAGGPDISYNEQFF.

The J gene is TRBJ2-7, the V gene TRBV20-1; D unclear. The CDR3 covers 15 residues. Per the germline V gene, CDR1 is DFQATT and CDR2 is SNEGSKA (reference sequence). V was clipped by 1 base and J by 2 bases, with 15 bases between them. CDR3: CSARVDASRPYEQYF. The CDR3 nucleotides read TGCAGTGCTAGAGTGGACGCCAGTCGTCCCTACGAGCAGTACTTC.

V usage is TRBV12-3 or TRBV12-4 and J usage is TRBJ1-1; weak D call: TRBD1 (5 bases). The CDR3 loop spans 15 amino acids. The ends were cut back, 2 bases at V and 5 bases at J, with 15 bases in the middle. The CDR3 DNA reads TGTGCCAGCAGTTTAATCGCAGGGAAGTTGACTGAAGCTTTCTTT. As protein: CASSLIAGKLTEAFF.

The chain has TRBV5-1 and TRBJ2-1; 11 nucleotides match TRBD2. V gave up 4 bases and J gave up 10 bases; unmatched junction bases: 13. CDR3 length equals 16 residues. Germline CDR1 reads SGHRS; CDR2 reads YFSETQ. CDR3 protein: CASSPPGTSGGKEQFF. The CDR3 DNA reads TGCGCCAGCAGCCCCCCAGGGACTAGCGGAGGGAAGGAGCAGTTCTTC.

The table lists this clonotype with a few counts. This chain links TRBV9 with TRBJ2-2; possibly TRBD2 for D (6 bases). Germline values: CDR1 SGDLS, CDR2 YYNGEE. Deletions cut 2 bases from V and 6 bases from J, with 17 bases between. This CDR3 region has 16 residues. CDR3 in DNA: TGTGCCAGCAGCGTTCGGGGAACGGGAGAGGCCGGGGAGCTGTTTTTT. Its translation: CASSVRGTGEAGELFF.

The CDR3 bases are TGTGCCAGCAGCAGAACAGGGGGAGCGAACTCCTACGAGCAGTACTTC. Protein: CASSRTGGANSYEQYF. The chain carries TRBV7-6 and TRBJ2-7, with 8 bases lining up with TRBD1. Germline lookup yields CDR1 SGHVS and CDR2 FNYEAQ. The CDR3 spans 16 residues. With 5 bases clipped from V and 0 bases from J, the junction kept 9 bases outside the gene matches. The entire variable domain, with the rest obtained from reference TRBV7-6 and TRBJ2-7, is as follows: GAGVSQSPRYKVTKRGQDVALRCDPISGHVSLYWYRQALGQGPEFLTYFNYEAQQDKSGLPNDRFSAERPEGSISTLTIQRTEQRDSAMYRCASSRTGGANSYEQYFGPGTRLTVT.

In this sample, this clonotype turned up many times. CDR3 protein: CSARDTSGEGYYEQYF. CDR3 DNA sequence: TGCAGTGCTAGAGATACTTCGGGTGAGGGATACTACGAGCAGTACTTC. The rearrangement joins TRBV20-1 to TRBJ2-7, with D tentatively TRBD2 (5 bases). Germline CDR1 DFQATT, CDR2 SNEGSKA (reference sequence). V was shortened by 0 bases and J by 3 bases, with 18 bases between the two germline ends. The CDR3 contains 16 residues.

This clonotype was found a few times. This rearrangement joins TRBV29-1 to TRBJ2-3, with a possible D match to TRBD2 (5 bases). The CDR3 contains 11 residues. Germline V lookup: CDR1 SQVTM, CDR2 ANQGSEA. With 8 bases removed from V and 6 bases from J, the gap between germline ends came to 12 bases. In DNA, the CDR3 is TGCAGCACTAGACGGGCCGATACGCAGTATTTT. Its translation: CSTRRADTQYF.

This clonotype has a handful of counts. In DNA, the CDR3 is TGTGCCACCGGCTTGGGGGAGCTCGGTGTAGATGAGCAGTTCTTC. Its translation: CATGLGELGVDEQFF. This chain uses TRBV11-2 with TRBJ2-1, with D perhaps assigned TRBD1 or TRBD2 (5 bases each). The length of the CDR3 is 15 residues. Trimming shortened V by 10 bases and J by 8 bases, and 24 bases separated the two germline ends. Per the germline V gene, CDR1 is SGHAT and CDR2 is FQNNGV.

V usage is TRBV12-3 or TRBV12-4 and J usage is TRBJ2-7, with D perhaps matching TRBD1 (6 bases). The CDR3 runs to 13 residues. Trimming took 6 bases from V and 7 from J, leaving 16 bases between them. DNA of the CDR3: TGTGCCAGCAGCAGGGGCTGGGGCGATGAGCAGTACTTC. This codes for CASSRGWGDEQYF.

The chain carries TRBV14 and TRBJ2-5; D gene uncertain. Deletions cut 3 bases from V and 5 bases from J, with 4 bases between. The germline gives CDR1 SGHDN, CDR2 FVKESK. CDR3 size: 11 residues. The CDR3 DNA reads TGTGCCAGCAGCCATAGCGAGACCCAGTACTTC. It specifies CASSHSETQYF.

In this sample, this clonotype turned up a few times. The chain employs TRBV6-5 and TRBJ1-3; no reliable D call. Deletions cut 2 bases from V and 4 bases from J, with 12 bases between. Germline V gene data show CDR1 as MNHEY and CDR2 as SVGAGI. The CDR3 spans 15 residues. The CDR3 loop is CASSYTGINGNTIYF. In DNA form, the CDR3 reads TGTGCCAGCAGTTACACCGGGATTAACGGAAACACCATATATTTT.

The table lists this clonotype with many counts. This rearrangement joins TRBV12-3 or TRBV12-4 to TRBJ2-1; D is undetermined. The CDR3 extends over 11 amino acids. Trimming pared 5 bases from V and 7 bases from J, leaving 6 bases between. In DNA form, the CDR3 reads TGTGCCAGCAGTACCCTAAATGAGCAGTTCTTC. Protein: CASSTLNEQFF.

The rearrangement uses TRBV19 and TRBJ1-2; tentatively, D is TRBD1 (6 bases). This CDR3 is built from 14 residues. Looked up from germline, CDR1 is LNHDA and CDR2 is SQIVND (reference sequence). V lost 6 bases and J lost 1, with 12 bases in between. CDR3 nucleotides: TGTGCCAGTAGGAGACCAGGGGATAACTATGGCTACACCTTC. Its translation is CASRRPGDNYGYTF. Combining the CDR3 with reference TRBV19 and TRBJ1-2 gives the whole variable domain DGGITQSPKYLFRKEGQNVTLSCEQNLNHDAMYWYRQDPGQGLRLIYYSQIVNDFQKGDIAEGYSVSREKKESFPLTVTSAQKNPTAFYLCASRRPGDNYGYTFGSGTRLTVV.

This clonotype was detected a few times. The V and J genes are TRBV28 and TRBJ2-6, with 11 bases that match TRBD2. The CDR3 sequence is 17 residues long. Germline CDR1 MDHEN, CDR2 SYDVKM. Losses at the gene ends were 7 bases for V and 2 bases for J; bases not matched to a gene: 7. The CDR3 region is CASTELAGDPGANVLTF. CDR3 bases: TGTGCCAGCACCGAACTAGCGGGAGATCCTGGGGCCAACGTCCTGACTTTC.

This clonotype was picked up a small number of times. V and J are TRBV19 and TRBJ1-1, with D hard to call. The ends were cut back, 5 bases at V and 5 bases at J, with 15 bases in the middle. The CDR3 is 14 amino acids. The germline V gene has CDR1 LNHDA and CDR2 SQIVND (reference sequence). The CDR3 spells CASSALTRGTEAFF. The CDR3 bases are TGTGCCAGTAGTGCATTGACCCGAGGGACTGAAGCTTTCTTT.

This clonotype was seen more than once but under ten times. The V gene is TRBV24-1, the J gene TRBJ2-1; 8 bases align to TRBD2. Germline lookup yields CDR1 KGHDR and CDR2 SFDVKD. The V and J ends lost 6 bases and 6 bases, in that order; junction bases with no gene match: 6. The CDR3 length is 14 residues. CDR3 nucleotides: TGTGCCACCAGTCCCGGGAGGGCCCCCAATGAGCAGTTCTTC. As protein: CATSPGRAPNEQFF.